The source of this T cell receptor beta chain is a study of CD8 T cells in ankylosing spondylitis. MiXCR, run by TCRdb on the 5' RACE reads, gives a single entry per CDR3 protein. The data show just over 350,000 distinct CDR3 sequences, with 20% seen just once and around 12% held by the top ten. Sequenced sample: blood, either unsorted or a sorted T cell fraction (not recorded which). The sequence derives from a male donor with ankylosing spondylitis or in good health (not recorded which).

This chain's CDR3 is CASSLSQGAFDEQFF. The CDR3 region has the DNA TGTGCCAGCAGTTTATCTCAGGGGGCTTTCGATGAGCAGTTCTTC. This rearrangement joins TRBV12-3 or TRBV12-4 to TRBJ2-1; TRBD1 agrees at 8 bases. The V and J ends lost 2 bases and 8 bases, in that order; junction bases with no gene match: 8. The CDR3 sequence is 15 residues long.